This T cell receptor (beta chain) was profiled in a study of T cells in Graves' hyperthyroidism and ophthalmopathy. This clonotype came up many times. CDR1 is ENHRY and CDR2 is SYGVKD in the germline V gene. The CDR3 runs 12 residues. Trimming removed 10 bases at V and 1 base at J, with 10 bases between. RNA transcripts provided the source from which TCR beta CDR3 regions were amplified. The primer set for the first-round RT-PCR of the TCR CDR3 was HTBI. TCRdb re-called the multiplex PCR reads with MiXCR, one entry per CDR3 protein. In the table there are almost 350,000 distinct CDR3 sequences, less than 20% of which are singletons. Patients with ophthalmopathy all had a Clinical Activity Score of at least 3, a NOSPECS grade of at least 4 and duration under 3 months.

V is TRBV10-3 and J is TRBJ1-1, with a possible D match to TRBD1 (6 bases). The sample consisted of blood. This TCR derives from a woman in her thirties or forties with Graves' ophthalmopathy. The CDR3 bases are TGTGCCACTGGACAGTCGAACACTGAAGCTTTCTTT. It is translated as CATGQSNTEAFF.